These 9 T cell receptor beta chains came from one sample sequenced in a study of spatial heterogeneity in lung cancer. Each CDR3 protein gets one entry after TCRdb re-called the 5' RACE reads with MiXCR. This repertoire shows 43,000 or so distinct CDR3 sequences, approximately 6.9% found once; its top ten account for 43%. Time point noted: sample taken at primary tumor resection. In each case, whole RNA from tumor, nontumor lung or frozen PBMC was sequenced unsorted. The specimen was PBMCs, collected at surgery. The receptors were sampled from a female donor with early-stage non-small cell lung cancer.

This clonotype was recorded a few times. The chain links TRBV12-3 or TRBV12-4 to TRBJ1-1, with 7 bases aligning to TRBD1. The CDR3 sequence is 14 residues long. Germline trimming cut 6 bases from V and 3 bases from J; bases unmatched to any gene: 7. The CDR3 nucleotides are TGTGCCAGCAGATTTACAGGGGTTGACACTGAAGCTTTCTTT. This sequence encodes CASRFTGVDTEAFF.

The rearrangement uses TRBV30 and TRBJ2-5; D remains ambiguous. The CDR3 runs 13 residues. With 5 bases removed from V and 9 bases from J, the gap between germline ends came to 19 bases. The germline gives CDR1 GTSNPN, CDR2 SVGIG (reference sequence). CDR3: CAWEEKVLSAQYF. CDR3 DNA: TGTGCCTGGGAAGAGAAAGTACTCTCGGCCCAGTACTTC.

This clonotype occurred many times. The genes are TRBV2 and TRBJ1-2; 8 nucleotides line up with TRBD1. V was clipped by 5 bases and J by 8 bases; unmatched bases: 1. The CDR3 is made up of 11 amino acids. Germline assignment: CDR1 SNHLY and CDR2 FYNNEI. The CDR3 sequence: CASSPGGGYTF. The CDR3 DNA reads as TGTGCCAGCAGTCCAGGGGGCGGCTACACCTTC.

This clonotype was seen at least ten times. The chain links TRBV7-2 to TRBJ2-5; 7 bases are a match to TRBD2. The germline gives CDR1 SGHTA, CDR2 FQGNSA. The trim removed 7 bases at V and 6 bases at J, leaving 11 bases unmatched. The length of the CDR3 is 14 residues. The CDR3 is CASNQGLDGKTQYF. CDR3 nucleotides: TGTGCCAGCAACCAAGGACTAGACGGCAAGACCCAGTACTTC.

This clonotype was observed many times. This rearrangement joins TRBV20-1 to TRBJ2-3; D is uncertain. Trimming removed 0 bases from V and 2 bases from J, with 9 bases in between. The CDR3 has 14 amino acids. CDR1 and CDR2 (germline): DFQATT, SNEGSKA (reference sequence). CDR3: CSAREGSATDTQYF. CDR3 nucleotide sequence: TGCAGTGCTAGAGAAGGCAGCGCCACAGATACGCAGTATTTT.

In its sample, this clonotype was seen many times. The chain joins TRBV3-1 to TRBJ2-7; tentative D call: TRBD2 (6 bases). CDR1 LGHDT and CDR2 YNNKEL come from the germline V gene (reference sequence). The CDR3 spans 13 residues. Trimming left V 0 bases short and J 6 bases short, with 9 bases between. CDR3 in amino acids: CASSQDLGGEQYF. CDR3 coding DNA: TGTGCCAGCAGCCAAGATCTGGGAGGCGAGCAGTACTTC.

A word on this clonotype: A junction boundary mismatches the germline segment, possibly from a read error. In nucleotides, the CDR3 is TGTGCTAGCAGTCCTACAGGGTTGGGCGAGACCCAGTACTTC. This encodes CASSPTGLGETQYF. This rearrangement joins TRBV7-7 to TRBJ2-5; a possible D gene is TRBD1 (6 bases). CDR3 size: 14 residues. Germline loops: CDR1 SSHAT, CDR2 FNYEAQ (reference sequence). The full variable domain, its missing parts supplied by reference TRBV7-7 and TRBJ2-5, is GAGVSQSPRYKVTKRGQDVTLRCDPISSHATLYWYQQALGQGPEFLTYFNYEAQPDKSGLPSDRFSAERPEGSISTLTIQRTEQRDSAMYRCASSPTGLGETQYFGPGTRLLVL.

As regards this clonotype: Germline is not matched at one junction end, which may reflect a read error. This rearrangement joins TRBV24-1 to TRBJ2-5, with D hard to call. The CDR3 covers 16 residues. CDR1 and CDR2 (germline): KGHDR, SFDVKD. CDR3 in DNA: TGTGTCACCAGTGATTCCCGAGTTGGAGCTCAAGAGACCCAGTACTTC. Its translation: CVTSDSRVGAQETQYF.

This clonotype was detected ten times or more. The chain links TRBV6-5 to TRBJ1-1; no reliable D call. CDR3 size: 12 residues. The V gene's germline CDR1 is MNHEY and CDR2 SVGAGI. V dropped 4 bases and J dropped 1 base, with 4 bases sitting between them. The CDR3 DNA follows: TGTGCCAGCAGTTCCAGGAACACTGAAGCTTTCTTT. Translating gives CASSSRNTEAFF.